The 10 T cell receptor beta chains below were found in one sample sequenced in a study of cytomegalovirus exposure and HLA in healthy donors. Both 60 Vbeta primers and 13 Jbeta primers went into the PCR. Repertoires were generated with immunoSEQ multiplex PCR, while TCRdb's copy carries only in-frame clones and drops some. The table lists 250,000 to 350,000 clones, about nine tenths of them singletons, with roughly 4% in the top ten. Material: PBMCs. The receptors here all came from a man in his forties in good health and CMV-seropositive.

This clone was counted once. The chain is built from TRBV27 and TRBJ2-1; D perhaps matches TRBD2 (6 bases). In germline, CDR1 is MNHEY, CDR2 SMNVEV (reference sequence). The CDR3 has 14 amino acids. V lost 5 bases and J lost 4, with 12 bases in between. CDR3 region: CASSRGREYNEQFF. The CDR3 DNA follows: TGTGCCAGCAGTCGTGGACGGGAGTACAATGAGCAGTTCTTC.

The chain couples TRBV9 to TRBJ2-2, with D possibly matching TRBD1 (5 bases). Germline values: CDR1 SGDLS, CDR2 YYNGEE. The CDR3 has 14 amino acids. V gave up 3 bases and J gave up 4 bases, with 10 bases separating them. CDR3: CASSADTSTGELFF. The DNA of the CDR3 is TGTGCCAGCAGCGCGGACACCTCCACCGGGGAGCTGTTTTTT.

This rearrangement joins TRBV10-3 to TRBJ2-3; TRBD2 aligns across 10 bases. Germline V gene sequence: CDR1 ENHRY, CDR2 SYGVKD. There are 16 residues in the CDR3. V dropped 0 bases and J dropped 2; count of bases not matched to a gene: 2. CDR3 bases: TGTGCCATCAGTGAGTCTAGCGGGAGGAACACAGATACGCAGTATTTT. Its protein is CAISESSGRNTDTQYF.

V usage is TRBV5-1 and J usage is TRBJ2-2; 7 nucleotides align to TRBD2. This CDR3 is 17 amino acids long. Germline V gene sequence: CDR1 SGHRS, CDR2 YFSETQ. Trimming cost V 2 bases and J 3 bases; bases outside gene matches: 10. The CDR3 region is CASSFWAGEGDTGELFF. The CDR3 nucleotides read TGCGCCAGCAGCTTCTGGGCGGGAGAAGGTGACACCGGGGAGCTGTTTTTT.

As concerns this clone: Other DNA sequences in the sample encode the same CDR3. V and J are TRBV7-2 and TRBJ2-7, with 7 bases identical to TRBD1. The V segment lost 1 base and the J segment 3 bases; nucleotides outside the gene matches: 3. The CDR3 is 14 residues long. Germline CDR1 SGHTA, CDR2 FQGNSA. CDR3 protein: CASSLEGGGYEQYF. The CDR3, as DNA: TGTGCCAGCAGCTTAGAAGGGGGCGGCTACGAGCAGTACTTC.

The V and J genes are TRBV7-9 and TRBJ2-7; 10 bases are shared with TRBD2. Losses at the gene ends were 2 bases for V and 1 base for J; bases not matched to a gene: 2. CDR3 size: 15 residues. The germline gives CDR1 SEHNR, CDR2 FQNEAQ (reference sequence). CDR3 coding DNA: TGTGCCAGCAGCTTATTAGCGGGAGGATCCTACGAGCAGTACTTC. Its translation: CASSLLAGGSYEQYF.

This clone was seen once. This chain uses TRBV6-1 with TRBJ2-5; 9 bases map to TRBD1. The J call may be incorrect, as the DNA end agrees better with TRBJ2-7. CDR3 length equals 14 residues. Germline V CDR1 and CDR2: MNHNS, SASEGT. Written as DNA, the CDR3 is TGTGCCAGCAGGGTGGGACAGGGTCACTACGAGCAGTACTTC. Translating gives CASRVGQGHYEQYF.

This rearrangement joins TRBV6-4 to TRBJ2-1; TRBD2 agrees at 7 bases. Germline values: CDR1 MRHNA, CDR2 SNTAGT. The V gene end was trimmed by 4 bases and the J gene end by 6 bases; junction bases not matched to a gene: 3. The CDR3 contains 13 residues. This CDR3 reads CASSVPSGNEQFF. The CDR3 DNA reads TGTGCCAGCAGTGTACCTAGCGGCAATGAGCAGTTCTTC.

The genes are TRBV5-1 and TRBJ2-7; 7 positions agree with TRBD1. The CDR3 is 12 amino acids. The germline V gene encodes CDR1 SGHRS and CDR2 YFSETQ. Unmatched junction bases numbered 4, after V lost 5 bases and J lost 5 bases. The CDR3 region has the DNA TGCGCCAGCAGAGGGGGCGCGGACGAGCAGTACTTC. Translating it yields CASRGGADEQYF.

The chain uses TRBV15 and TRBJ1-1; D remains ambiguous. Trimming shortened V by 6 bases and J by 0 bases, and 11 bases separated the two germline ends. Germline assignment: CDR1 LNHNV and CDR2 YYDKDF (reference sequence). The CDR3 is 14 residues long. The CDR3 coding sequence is TGTGCCACCAGGAAAGAGGGTATGAACACTGAAGCTTTCTTT. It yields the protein CATRKEGMNTEAFF. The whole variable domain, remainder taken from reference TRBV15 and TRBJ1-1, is DAMVIQNPRYQVTQFGKPVTLSCSQTLNHNVMYWYQQKSSQAPKLLFHYYDKDFNNEADTPDNFQSRRPNTSFCFLDIRSPGLGDTAMYLCATRKEGMNTEAFFGQGTRLTVV.